These 6 T cell receptor beta chains were sequenced from one sample in a study of cytomegalovirus exposure and HLA in healthy donors. The PCR used 60 Vbeta and 13 Jbeta primers. Here immunoSEQ multiplex PCR was the method, and the copy in TCRdb shows in-frame clones only, minus some. The table shows 100,000 to 150,000 clones, with around 78% occurring only once. Material for sequencing was PBMCs. The receptors here all came from a man in his forties or fifties in good health and CMV-seronegative.

This chain uses TRBV5-4 with TRBJ2-7, with D tentatively TRBD1 (5 bases). The V gene lost 4 bases and the J gene lost 2 bases, with 16 bases spanning the gap. The CDR3 is made up of 15 amino acids. Germline V gene data show CDR1 as SGHNT and CDR2 as YYREEE (reference sequence). The CDR3 spells CASSPNRARAYEQYF. The CDR3 DNA sequence: TGTGCCAGCAGCCCAAACCGGGCCAGGGCCTACGAGCAGTACTTC.

This clone occurred once. The chain carries TRBV9 and TRBJ2-1; weak D call: TRBD1 (5 bases). V shed 3 bases and J shed 8 bases, with 12 bases lying between them. Germline lookup yields CDR1 SGDLS and CDR2 YYNGEE. CDR3 size: 13 residues. The CDR3 here is CASSAPWGHEQFF. CDR3 bases: TGTGCCAGCAGCGCCCCCTGGGGCCATGAGCAGTTCTTC. The full variable domain, its missing parts supplied by reference TRBV9 and TRBJ2-1, is DSGVTQTPKHLITATGQRVTLRCSPRSGDLSVYWYQQSLDQGLQFLIQYYNGEERAKGNILERFSAQQFPDLHSELNLSSLELGDSALYFCASSAPWGHEQFFGPGTRLTVL.

The chain recombines TRBV6-5 with TRBJ1-1; D unresolved. CDR1 is MNHEY and CDR2 is SVGAGI in the germline V gene. V lost 7 bases, J lost 3 bases, and 12 bases lay in between. This CDR3 region has 13 residues. The CDR3 loop reads CASINGRYTEAFF. CDR3 bases: TGTGCCAGCATTAACGGGAGGTACACTGAAGCTTTCTTT.

The sample holds one count of this clone. CDR3: CASSEDFSNEKLFF. The CDR3, as DNA: TGTGCCAGCAGTGAAGACTTTTCTAATGAAAAACTGTTTTTT. The gene calls are TRBV2 and TRBJ1-4; D is ambiguous. The CDR3 extends over 14 amino acids. Germline CDR1 is SNHLY and CDR2 is FYNNEI. The V end was cut by 1 base, the J end by 3 bases, with 6 bases between.

This clone was counted between two and nine times. In DNA form, the CDR3 reads TGTGCCAGCAGCCCACAGGGGGCATCTGAAGCTTTCTTT. Translating it yields CASSPQGASEAFF. V is TRBV9 and J is TRBJ1-1; TRBD1 agrees at 9 bases. The CDR3 is made up of 13 amino acids. V trimming: 4 bases; J trimming: 6 bases; junction bases outside the gene matches: 4. Germline V CDR1 and CDR2: SGDLS, YYNGEE.

The J gene is TRBJ2-3, the V gene TRBV12-1; TRBD1 was called by the table and not checked on the DNA. TRBV12-1 is a pseudogene. The CDR3 spans 13 residues. CDR3: CASGQALTDTQYF. DNA of the CDR3: TGTGCCAGCGGACAGGCTCTAACAGATACGCAGTATTTT.